This T cell receptor beta chain was documented in a study of vaccination and CD4 T cells after COVID-19. Treatment described: roughly 10-day PBMC culture with coronavirus spike peptide pools or control peptides (ViraFEST assay). This clonotype was counted between two and nine times. Its target is not known. The germline V gene has CDR1 SGHTA and CDR2 FQGNSA. Trimming removed 6 bases from V and 8 bases from J, with 14 bases in between. CDR3 length: 13 amino acids. Scientists ran DNA taken from cultured CD4+ T cells through the Oncomine TCR Beta short-read assay for sequencing. MiXCR was run by TCRdb on the PCR reads, yielding one entry per CDR3 protein. The profile shows roughly 20,000 distinct CDR3 sequences, under 50% of them singletons.

The chain employs TRBV7-2 and TRBJ1-5; D unclear. The TCR was taken from a human donor who had recovered from COVID-19. The source material was CD4+ T cells from blood, cultured in vitro, sampled after SARS-CoV-2 vaccination. This chain's CDR3 is CASSPGNLKPQHF. DNA of the CDR3: TGTGCCAGCAGTCCCGGGAACCTTAAGCCCCAGCATTTT. Full variable domain (rest looked up from reference TRBV7-2 and TRBJ1-5): GAGVSQSPSNKVTEKGKDVELRCDPISGHTALYWYRQSLGQGLEFLIYFQGNSAPDKSGLPSDRFSAERTGGSVSTLTIQRTQQEDSAVYLCASSPGNLKPQHFGDGTRLSIL.